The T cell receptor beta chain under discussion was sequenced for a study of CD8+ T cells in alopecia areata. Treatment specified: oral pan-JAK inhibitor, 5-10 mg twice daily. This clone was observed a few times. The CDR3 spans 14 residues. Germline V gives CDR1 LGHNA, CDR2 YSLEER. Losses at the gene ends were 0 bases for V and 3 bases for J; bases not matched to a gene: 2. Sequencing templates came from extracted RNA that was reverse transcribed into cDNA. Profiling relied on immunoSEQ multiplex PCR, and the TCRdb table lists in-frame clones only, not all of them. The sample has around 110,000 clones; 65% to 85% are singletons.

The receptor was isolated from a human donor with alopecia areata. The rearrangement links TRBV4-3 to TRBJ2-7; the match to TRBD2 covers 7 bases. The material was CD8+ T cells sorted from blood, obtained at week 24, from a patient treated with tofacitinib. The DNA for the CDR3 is TGCGCCAGCAGCCAAGAAGGGGAGGGCTACGAGCAGTACTTC. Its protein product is CASSQEGEGYEQYF.